These 29 T cell receptor beta chains were all obtained from the same sample, sequenced in a study of tissue T cells after allogeneic stem cell transplantation. The repertoire was sequenced with immunoSEQ multiplex PCR; TCRdb's copy has only in-frame clones and lacks some. The repertoire holds 45,000 to 50,000 clones, over 65% seen once, with 0.7% in the top ten. Sequencing was performed on sorted cells pooled from one or two spleens. Source of these receptors: a pool of C57BL/6 mice in good health.

This clone showed up just a few times. Genes here carry mouse names. Read data end 1 residue before the CDR3 end; the end is taken from the germline J gene. The J gene is TRBJ1-4, the V gene TRBV31; D gene uncertain. CDR3 length: 12 amino acids. The ends were cut back, 0 bases at V and 3 bases at J, with 2 bases in the middle. Germline V gene data show CDR1 as GKSSPN and CDR2 as SITVG. The CDR3 sequence is CAWSLPNERLFF. Partial CDR3 DNA: TGTGCCTGGAGTCTACCCAACGAAAGATTATTT.

About this clone itself: Gene names are the mouse ones. The read is 1 residue too short to cover the CDR3 end, so that end is filled in from the germline J gene. The chain links TRBV2 to TRBJ2-7; a possible D gene is TRBD1 (5 bases). CDR1 and CDR2 (germline): LGHNA, YSYQKL. Trimming stripped 1 base from V and 0 bases from J, with 7 bases between. The length of the CDR3 is 14 residues. Partial CDR3 DNA: TGTGCCAGCAGCCAAGCAGGGAGCTCCTATGAACAGTAC. This encodes CASSQAGSSYEQY. The whole CDR3 protein reads CASSQAGSSYEQYF.

This clone showed up just a few times. Gene names denote mouse genes. From the germline J gene comes the end of the CDR3, since the read stops 1 residue before it. The rearrangement links TRBV13-2 to TRBJ2-7; 7 bases map to TRBD2. CDR1 NNHNN and CDR2 SYGAGS come from the germline V gene (reference sequence). The CDR3 spans 15 residues. The J segment lost 0 bases and the V segment lost 0 bases, leaving 3 bases of the junction unmatched. The CDR3 here is CASGDALGDSYEQYF. The CDR3 bases that were read are TGTGCCAGCGGTGATGCTCTGGGGGACTCCTATGAACAGTAC.

Notes on this clone: Gene names denote mouse genes. The missing CDR3 end, 1 residue past where the read stops, is filled in from the germline J gene. The genes are TRBV16 and TRBJ2-3; 12 bases match TRBD2. The germline V gene encodes CDR1 SGHSA and CDR2 FRNQAP. There are 15 residues in the CDR3. With 4 bases clipped from V and 3 bases from J, the junction kept 2 bases outside the gene matches. CDR3 DNA, as far as it was read: TGTGCAAGCAGCTCGGGACTGGGGGGAGCAGAAACGCTGTAT. As protein: CASSSGLGGAETLY. The complete CDR3 sequence is CASSSGLGGAETLYF.

As regards this clone: The gene names here belong to mouse. The CDR3 is cut off 1 residue early in the read; its end comes from the germline J gene. The chain joins TRBV31 to TRBJ2-5; D is unclear. This CDR3 spans 15 amino acids. Trimming took 0 bases from V and 0 from J, leaving 10 bases between them. Per germline, CDR1 GKSSPN and CDR2 SITVG. The CDR3 DNA, read in part, is TGTGCCTGGAGTCTAAGATGGTCTAACCAAGACACCCAGTAC. Protein sequence: CAWSLRWSNQDTQY. The full-length CDR3 reads as CAWSLRWSNQDTQYF.

As concerns this clone: Mouse germline and gene names are used. The CDR3 end lies 1 residue beyond the end of the read and is filled in from the germline J gene. The V call is TRBV17, the J call TRBJ2-7, with TRBD2 matching 7 bases. The germline CDR1 and CDR2 sequences are MNHDT and YYDKIL. The CDR3 loop spans 14 amino acids. V shed 1 base and J 4 bases; nucleotides not matched to a gene: 4. CDR3 DNA, as far as it was read: TGTGCTAGCAGTAGAGGAGGCTGGGGGTATGAACAGTAC. This sequence encodes CASSRGGWGYEQY. The whole CDR3 protein is CASSRGGWGYEQYF.

This clone has more than one count but fewer than ten. Genes and germline are mouse. Incomplete CDR3 DNA: TGTGCCAGCGGTGCGGGCAGGGTGTATGAACAGTAC. This sequence encodes CASGAGRVYEQY. From start to end, the CDR3 is CASGAGRVYEQYF. V and J are TRBV13-2 and TRBJ2-7; a possible D gene is TRBD1 (5 bases). Sequencing ends 1 residue short of the CDR3 end; the germline J gene provides the rest. Trimming left V 3 bases short and J 4 bases short, with 11 bases between. The germline gives CDR1 NNHNN, CDR2 SYGAGS (reference sequence). This CDR3 region has 13 residues.

In the case of this clone: All gene names here are mouse names. The read comes to an end 1 residue before the CDR3 does, leaving the germline J gene to fill in the end. The V and J genes are TRBV13-2 and TRBJ2-2; 7 nucleotides match TRBD2. J lost 0 bases, V lost 3 bases, and 2 bases had no gene match. This CDR3 is built from 15 residues. CDR1 NNHNN and CDR2 SYGAGS come from the germline V gene (reference sequence). The CDR3 is CASGVLGTNTGQLYF. The sequenced CDR3 bases are TGTGCCAGCGGTGTACTGGGGACAAACACCGGGCAGCTCTAC.

Of note for this clone: Genes here carry mouse names. Read coverage stops 1 residue before the CDR3 terminus; the germline J gene supplies the remainder. Other nucleotide sequences in the sample specify the same CDR3. The chain links TRBV13-1 to TRBJ1-1; the match to TRBD1 covers 7 bases. Per germline, CDR1 NSHNY and CDR2 SYGAGN. The CDR3 covers 13 residues. Unmatched junction bases numbered 0, after V lost 3 bases and J lost 1 base. CDR3 amino acids: CASSGQGNTEVFF. The CDR3 bases that were read are TGTGCCAGCAGTGGACAGGGGAACACAGAAGTCTTC.

Concerning this clone itself: All gene names here are mouse names. The sequenced fragment ends 1 residue before the CDR3 boundary, so the rest is inferred from the germline J gene. The V call is TRBV19, the J call TRBJ2-7; 8 bases agree with TRBD2. Per the germline V gene, CDR1 is FNHDT and CDR2 is SITEND (reference sequence). J gave up 3 bases and V 2 bases, and 4 bases lay outside the gene matches. The CDR3 consists of 14 residues. The CDR3 reads CASSMRLGIYEQYF. The CDR3 bases that were read are TGTGCCAGCAGTATGAGACTGGGGATCTATGAACAGTAC.

Remarks on this clone: The gene symbols are mouse symbols. Coverage ceases 1 residue before the CDR3 finishes, and the germline J gene fills in the end. This chain uses TRBV20 with TRBJ2-4, with 11 bases that match TRBD2. The CDR3 sequence is 14 residues long. CDR1 is GFQATS and CDR2 is STVNSAI in the germline V gene. The V gene end was trimmed by 6 bases and the J gene end by 0 bases; junction bases not matched to a gene: 2. The CDR3 DNA, read in part, is TGTGGTGCCCGACTGGGGGGGAGTCAAAACACCTTGTAC. Translation gives CGARLGGSQNTLY. From start to end, the CDR3 is CGARLGGSQNTLYF.

Notes on this clone: Mouse germline and gene names are used. The read comes to an end 1 residue before the CDR3 does, leaving the germline J gene to fill in the end. The gene calls are TRBV31 and TRBJ2-2; a weak D match, TRBD2 (5 bases). The CDR3 is 15 residues long. Germline V gene data show CDR1 as GKSSPN and CDR2 as SITVG. Trimming took off 0 bases at V and 1 base at J, with 9 bases between the two ends. This CDR3 reads CAWSLAGRNTGQLYF. The sequenced CDR3 bases are TGTGCCTGGAGTCTCGCTGGGAGAAACACCGGGCAGCTCTAC.

This clone was recorded once. The germline and genes are mouse ones. Coverage ceases 1 residue before the CDR3 finishes, and the germline J gene fills in the end. The chain uses TRBV13-2 and TRBJ2-1, with 10 bases matching TRBD2. V lost 0 bases and J lost 7; bases outside the gene matches: 7. Germline V gene lookup returns CDR1 NNHNN and CDR2 SYGAGS (reference sequence). The CDR3 contains 16 residues. The CDR3 loop reads CASGDASGTGAAEQFF. The DNA read from the CDR3 is TGTGCCAGCGGTGATGCTTCGGGGACTGGGGCGGCTGAGCAGTTC.

Notes on this clone: Gene names and germline match the mouse. Other DNA variants within this sample encode the same CDR3. This CDR3 is CAWSRQNTLYF. The covered CDR3 bases are TGTGCCTGGAGCAGGCAAAACACCTTGTAC. This chain links TRBV31 with TRBJ2-4; D gene uncertain. Read sequence stops 1 residue before the CDR3 end, and the germline J gene provides the missing end. The V end was cut by 3 bases, the J end by 3 bases, with 4 bases between. The CDR3 runs 11 residues. CDR1 is GKSSPN and CDR2 is SITVG in the germline V gene.

A note on this clone: Gene names and germline match the mouse. The sequenced part of the CDR3 DNA is TGTGCCAGCAGTGTGGGACTGGGGGGCTATGAACAGTAC. This gives the protein CASSVGLGGYEQY. The full CDR3 protein reads CASSVGLGGYEQYF. The chain uses TRBV19 and TRBJ2-7; the match to TRBD2 covers 12 bases. The read gets to within 1 residue of the CDR3 end, and the germline J gene fills in the rest. In germline, CDR1 is FNHDT, CDR2 SITEND (reference sequence). This CDR3 contains 14 residues. Trimming at V came to 4 bases and at J to 3 bases, leaving 2 bases not matched to a gene.

On this clone itself: The listed genes are named as in mouse. Sequencing ends 1 residue short of the CDR3 end; the germline J gene provides the rest. This sequence joins TRBV13-2 and TRBJ2-1; 8 nucleotides match TRBD2. The CDR3 consists of 14 residues. From germline, CDR1 is NNHNN and CDR2 SYGAGS (reference sequence). After removal of 4 bases from V and 2 bases from J, the junction contained 2 bases not matched to a gene. The DNA read from the CDR3 is TGTGCCAGCGGTCCGACTGGGGACTATGCTGAGCAGTTC. It translates to CASGPTGDYAEQF. Given in full, the CDR3 is CASGPTGDYAEQFF.

As concerns this clone: Genes and germline come from the mouse. Sequencing ends 1 residue short of the CDR3 end; the germline J gene provides the rest. The chain uses TRBV1 and TRBJ1-1, with unresolved D. The ends were cut back, 0 bases at V and 1 base at J, with 12 bases in the middle. The CDR3 extends over 16 amino acids. CDR1 NSQYPW and CDR2 LRSPGD come from the germline V gene (reference sequence). The CDR3 region is CTCSADAWSQNTEVFF. Partial CDR3 DNA: TGCACCTGCAGTGCAGATGCATGGAGTCAAAACACAGAAGTCTTC.

A few counts support this clone. All gene names here are mouse names. The read ends 1 residue shy of where the CDR3 ends; the end is completed using the germline J gene. Within the sample, other DNA sequences also encode this same CDR3. The J gene is TRBJ1-4, the V gene TRBV3; maybe TRBD1 (5 bases). Germline CDR1 and CDR2: SNHLY and FYNGKV (reference sequence). V shed 6 bases and J shed 0 bases, with 8 bases lying between them. CDR3 size: 14 residues. CDR3: CASSLRVSNERLFF. CDR3 DNA (partial): TGTGCCAGCAGTCTCAGGGTTTCCAACGAAAGATTATTT.

Comments on this clone: The gene symbols are mouse symbols. The read is 1 residue too short to cover the CDR3 end, so that end is filled in from the germline J gene. V usage is TRBV26 and J usage is TRBJ2-7; D gene ambiguous. Germline V gene lookup returns CDR1 KGHPV and CDR2 FQNQEV (reference sequence). The V and J ends lost 2 bases and 6 bases respectively, with 5 bases between them. This CDR3 spans 11 amino acids. The CDR3 here is CASSLASEQYF. The CDR3 bases that were read are TGTGCCAGCAGTCTGGCCAGTGAACAGTAC.

In the case of this clone: Mouse germline and gene names are used. The read is 1 residue too short to cover the CDR3 end, so that end is filled in from the germline J gene. Other DNA sequences from this sample encode an identical CDR3 as well. The V and J genes are TRBV19 and TRBJ2-1; the match to TRBD2 covers 7 bases. CDR1 and CDR2 (germline): FNHDT, SITEND (reference sequence). V lost 2 bases, J lost 4 bases, and 3 bases stayed unmatched. This CDR3 contains 14 residues. The CDR3: CASSMGGGYAEQFF. The CDR3 DNA, read in part, is TGTGCCAGCAGTATGGGGGGGGGATATGCTGAGCAGTTC.

As to this clone: Genes here carry mouse names. Coverage ceases 1 residue before the CDR3 finishes, and the germline J gene fills in the end. The chain recombines TRBV4 with TRBJ2-3, with unresolved D. From germline, CDR1 is LGHDT and CDR2 YNNKQL (reference sequence). This CDR3 is 12 amino acids long. Trimming left V 5 bases short and J 0 bases short, with 3 bases between. The CDR3 loop reads CASSHSAETLYF. CDR3 DNA, as far as it was read: TGTGCCAGCAGCCACAGTGCAGAAACGCTGTAT.

Note on this clone: Gene names are mouse gene names. The read stops 1 residue short of the end of the CDR3; the missing end is completed from the germline J gene. The chain is built from TRBV20 and TRBJ2-4; the match to TRBD2 covers 7 bases. CDR1 and CDR2 (germline): GFQATS, STVNSAI. The V gene end was trimmed by 5 bases and the J gene end by 0 bases; junction bases not matched to a gene: 2. This CDR3 is 13 amino acids long. The CDR3: CGAHWGSQNTLYF. The covered CDR3 bases are TGTGGTGCTCACTGGGGCAGTCAAAACACCTTGTAC.

In regard to this clone: Mouse germline and gene names are used. The CDR3 extends 1 residue past the end of the read, so its final part is completed from the germline J gene. The chain links TRBV4 to TRBJ1-4, with 11 bases identical to TRBD1. With V trimmed by 4 bases and J by 5 bases, 3 bases remained unmatched. Germline assignment: CDR1 LGHDT and CDR2 YNNKQL (reference sequence). CDR3 length: 15 residues. CDR3: CASSSRDRGNERLFF. The sequenced part of the CDR3 DNA is TGTGCCAGCAGCTCCCGGGACAGGGGGAACGAAAGATTATTT.

As concerns this clone: Gene names are mouse gene names. The CDR3 DNA, read in part, is TGTGCCAGCAGCTTCGGACTGGGGGTCTCCTATGAACAGTAC. Translation gives CASSFGLGVSYEQY. Given in full, the CDR3 is CASSFGLGVSYEQYF. The genes are TRBV3 and TRBJ2-7, with 10 positions matching TRBD2. The CDR3 goes on 1 residue after the read ends, and that part is filled in from the germline J gene. The CDR3 totals 15 residues. V shed 3 bases, J shed 0 bases, and the junction held 2 bases outside the gene matches. Germline V gene sequence: CDR1 SNHLY, CDR2 FYNGKV (reference sequence).

Details on this clone: The gene names here belong to mouse. With the read ending 1 residue before the CDR3 end, the germline J gene is used to fill in that end. This chain joins TRBV13-3 and TRBJ1-3; TRBD1 matches 7 bases. The V and J ends lost 2 bases and 0 bases, in that order; junction bases with no gene match: 2. The V gene's germline CDR1 is NNHDY and CDR2 SYVADS. This CDR3 contains 15 residues. CDR3 sequence: CASSDGDSSGNTLYF. The sequenced part of the CDR3 DNA is TGTGCCAGCAGTGACGGGGACAGTTCTGGAAATACGCTCTAT.

About this clone: The gene symbols are mouse symbols. The read gets to within 1 residue of the CDR3 end, and the germline J gene fills in the rest. The chain joins TRBV13-3 to TRBJ2-7, with TRBD2 matching 12 bases. This CDR3 is 14 amino acids long. Germline V lookup: CDR1 NNHDY, CDR2 SYVADS. After removal of 2 bases from V and 6 bases from J, the junction contained 3 bases not matched to a gene. The CDR3 is CASSEGTGGFEQYF. The CDR3 bases that were read are TGTGCCAGCAGTGAAGGGACTGGGGGGTTTGAACAGTAC.

With respect to this clone: Gene names and germline match the mouse. Read coverage stops 1 residue before the CDR3 terminus; the germline J gene supplies the remainder. The chain is built from TRBV3 and TRBJ2-7; 10 nucleotides line up with TRBD2. After removal of 5 bases from V and 0 bases from J, the junction contained 7 bases not matched to a gene. Germline CDR1 reads SNHLY; CDR2 reads FYNGKV (reference sequence). This CDR3 spans 16 amino acids. The DNA read from the CDR3 is TGTGCCAGCAGCCCTCGACTGGGGGGAAGCTCCTATGAACAGTAC. It codes for CASSPRLGGSSYEQY. The whole CDR3 sequence reads CASSPRLGGSSYEQYF. Using reference TRBV3 and TRBJ2-7 for the parts outside the CDR3, the full variable domain is GPKVLQIPSHQIIDMGQMVTLNCDPVSNHLYFYWYKQILGQQMEFLVNFYNGKVMEKSKLFKDQFSVERPDGSYFTLKIQPTALEDSAVYFCASSPRLGGSSYEQYFGPGTRLTVL.

A word on this clone: Gene names are mouse gene names. The CDR3 extends 1 residue past the end of the read, so its final part is completed from the germline J gene. The J gene is TRBJ2-3, the V gene TRBV16, with D unclear. V was clipped by 1 base and J by 2 bases, with 7 bases between them. CDR3 length equals 14 residues. Per germline, CDR1 SGHSA and CDR2 FRNQAP. CDR3 DNA (partial): TGTGCAAGCAGCTTAGCGGTATCTGCAGAAACGCTGTAT. Translation gives CASSLAVSAETLY. The CDR3, in full, reads CASSLAVSAETLYF.

This clone has just one count. Gene names follow the mouse nomenclature. The read comes to an end 1 residue before the CDR3 does, leaving the germline J gene to fill in the end. This chain joins TRBV31 and TRBJ2-4; D remains unclear. V shed 0 bases and J shed 0 bases, with 1 base lying between them. CDR3 length: 12 residues. Germline V gives CDR1 GKSSPN, CDR2 SITVG. CDR3 sequence: CAWSLSQNTLYF. Incomplete CDR3 DNA: TGTGCCTGGAGTCTTAGTCAAAACACCTTGTAC. Full variable domain (remainder filled in from reference TRBV31 and TRBJ2-4): AQTIHQWPVAEIKAVGSPLSLGCTIKGKSSPNLYWYWQATGGTLQQLFYSITVGQVESVVQLNLSASRPKDDQFILSTEKLLLSHSGFYLCAWSLSQNTLYFGAGTRLSVL.